These 4 T cell receptor beta chains were sequenced from one sample in a study of blood T cells in healthy people across ages. Together with a sample-barcoded 5' primer, a J-beta primer mix was included in a second PCR lasting roughly 7 to 11 cycles. TCRdb fed the 5' RACE reads into MiXCR, producing one record per CDR3 protein. Altogether roughly 1.4 million distinct CDR3 sequences are present, 59% being singletons, with the ten largest covering 6.5% to 8%. Sequencing used blood. The receptors shown here come from a man aged 18 to 29 in good health.

This chain connects TRBV18 to TRBJ2-1; 10 nucleotides agree with TRBD2. The germline CDR1 and CDR2 sequences are KGHSH and LQKENI. J gave up 9 bases and V 1 base, and 9 bases lay outside the gene matches. The CDR3 has 16 amino acids. CDR3: CASSPLPAGGGGEQFF. For the CDR3, the DNA is TGTGCCAGCTCACCACTCCCAGCGGGAGGGGGCGGTGAGCAGTTCTTC.

In its sample, this clonotype was seen a few times. This CDR3 is CSVQGIYSGANVLTF. The CDR3 DNA reads TGCAGCGTGCAGGGAATATACTCTGGGGCCAACGTCCTGACTTTC. V gene TRBV29-1 combines with J gene TRBJ2-6; perhaps TRBD1 as D (5 bases). V lost 6 bases to trimming and J lost 0 bases, with 12 bases between them. The germline CDR1 and CDR2 sequences are SQVTM and ANQGSEA. The CDR3 sequence is 15 residues long.

The genes are TRBV27 and TRBJ2-7; D is possibly TRBD1 (6 bases). This CDR3 has 13 residues. V lost 3 bases and J 4 bases, leaving 10 bases between the germline ends. Germline CDR1 and CDR2: MNHEY and SMNVEV (reference sequence). The CDR3 region has the DNA TGTGCCAGCAGTTTCGACAGGAGGTACGAGCAGTACTTC. Amino acid sequence: CASSFDRRYEQYF.

The J gene is TRBJ2-5, the V gene TRBV12-3 or TRBV12-4; a possible D gene is TRBD2 (5 bases). This CDR3 has 14 amino acids. V gave up 7 bases and J gave up 4 bases, with 16 bases separating them. CDR3 nucleotides: TGTGCCAGCATACTGGGTGGCGGGCGAGAGACCCAGTACTTC. Protein: CASILGGGRETQYF.